This TCR beta chain was retrieved from a study of OX40 agonist ivuxolimab in advanced cancers. Study in general: Two cutaneous melanoma patients and one hepatocellular carcinoma patient, three in all, had partial responses. The study, taken as a whole, reports: Expanded clones were, on average, more numerous among CD8+ T cells than CD4+.

This table comes from immunoSEQ multiplex PCR, and its TCRdb copy is limited to in-frame clones, with some not included. The table lists about 40,000 clones, about 89% of them singletons. This CDR3 has 16 amino acids. The V and J ends lost 5 bases and 3 bases, in that order; junction bases with no gene match: 10. In germline, CDR1 is SGHVS, CDR2 FQNEAQ. For this clone: Its antigen is still unknown.

V gene TRBV7-8 combines with J gene TRBJ2-1; 7 bases line up with TRBD2. This material consisted of CD4+ or CD8+ T cells sorted from blood, taken in a trial of the OX40 agonist ivuxolimab. The TCR originated in an adult with an advanced solid tumor such as melanoma, head and neck, liver or kidney cancer. CDR3 sequence (DNA): TGTGCCAGCAGCGCAATAGTGGGGGGGAACTACAATGAGCAGTTCTTC. This sequence encodes CASSAIVGGNYNEQFF.